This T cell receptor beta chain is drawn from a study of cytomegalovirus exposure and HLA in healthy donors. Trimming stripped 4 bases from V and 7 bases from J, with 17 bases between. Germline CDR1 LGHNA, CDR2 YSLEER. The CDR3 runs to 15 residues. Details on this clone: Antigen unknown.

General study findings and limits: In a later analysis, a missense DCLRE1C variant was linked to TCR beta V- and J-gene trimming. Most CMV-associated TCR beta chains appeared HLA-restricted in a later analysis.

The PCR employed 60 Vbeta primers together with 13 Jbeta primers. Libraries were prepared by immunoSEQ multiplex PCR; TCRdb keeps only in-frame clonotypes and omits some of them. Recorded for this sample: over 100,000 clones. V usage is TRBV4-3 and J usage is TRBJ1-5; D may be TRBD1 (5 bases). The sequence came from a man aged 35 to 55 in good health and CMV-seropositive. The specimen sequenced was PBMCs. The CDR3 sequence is CASSPKMGEGQPQHF. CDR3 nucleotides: TGCGCCAGCAGCCCAAAGATGGGGGAGGGACAGCCCCAGCATTTT.